The T cell receptor beta chain described here comes from a study of cytomegalovirus exposure and HLA in healthy donors. Primers: 60 Vbeta forward and 13 Jbeta reverse. TCRdb keeps only in-frame clones here, not all; method: immunoSEQ multiplex PCR. The table lists some 180,000 clones, around a tenth of them singletons. Notes on the study in general: Versus the approximately 700-donor mean, an Asian-associated ancestry cluster reportedly showed fewer N-insertions in a later analysis.

This clone was observed a few times. No antigen is known for it. Germline loops: CDR1 SGDLS, CDR2 YYNGEE. Trimming removed 0 bases at V and 0 bases at J, with 7 bases between. The CDR3 extends over 14 amino acids. The source of this sequence is a young woman in good health and CMV-seropositive. This chain joins TRBV9 and TRBJ2-7, with D hard to call. The source material was PBMCs. The CDR3 region is CASSVGGLSYEQYF. CDR3 bases: TGTGCCAGCAGCGTAGGAGGTCTCTCCTACGAGCAGTACTTC.